This TCR beta chain was recorded in a study of post-analysis software for immune sequencing data. The wider study: The disease courses spanned relapsing-remitting, secondary progressive and progressive-relapsing forms of multiple sclerosis. Study-wide results and limits: About five TRBV segments appeared more often in patients than in controls, and TRBV5-6, TRBV5-1 and TRBV20-1 were among these. A significant reduction in normalized Chao1 diversity was observed in multiple sclerosis patients versus controls.

Germline values: CDR1 SGHAT, CDR2 FQNNGV. V was trimmed by 5 bases and J by 3 bases, leaving 7 bases between them. This CDR3 is built from 12 residues. Notes on this clonotype: The antigen remains unidentified.

Prepared TCR beta cDNA libraries contained unique molecular identifiers. T cells numbering about 0.85 to 11 million yielded cDNA molecules that totaled roughly 500,000. Each CDR3 protein gets one entry after TCRdb re-called the PCR reads with MiXCR. The data hold about 770,000 distinct CDR3 sequences, with around 46% observed a single time. This chain connects TRBV11-2 to TRBJ1-1; D not certain. The specimen was blood. The origin of this receptor is a girl aged 5-17 years with multiple sclerosis. DNA for the CDR3: TGTGCCAGCAGCGTTATTCACACTGAAGCTTTCTTT. Its translation is CASSVIHTEAFF.